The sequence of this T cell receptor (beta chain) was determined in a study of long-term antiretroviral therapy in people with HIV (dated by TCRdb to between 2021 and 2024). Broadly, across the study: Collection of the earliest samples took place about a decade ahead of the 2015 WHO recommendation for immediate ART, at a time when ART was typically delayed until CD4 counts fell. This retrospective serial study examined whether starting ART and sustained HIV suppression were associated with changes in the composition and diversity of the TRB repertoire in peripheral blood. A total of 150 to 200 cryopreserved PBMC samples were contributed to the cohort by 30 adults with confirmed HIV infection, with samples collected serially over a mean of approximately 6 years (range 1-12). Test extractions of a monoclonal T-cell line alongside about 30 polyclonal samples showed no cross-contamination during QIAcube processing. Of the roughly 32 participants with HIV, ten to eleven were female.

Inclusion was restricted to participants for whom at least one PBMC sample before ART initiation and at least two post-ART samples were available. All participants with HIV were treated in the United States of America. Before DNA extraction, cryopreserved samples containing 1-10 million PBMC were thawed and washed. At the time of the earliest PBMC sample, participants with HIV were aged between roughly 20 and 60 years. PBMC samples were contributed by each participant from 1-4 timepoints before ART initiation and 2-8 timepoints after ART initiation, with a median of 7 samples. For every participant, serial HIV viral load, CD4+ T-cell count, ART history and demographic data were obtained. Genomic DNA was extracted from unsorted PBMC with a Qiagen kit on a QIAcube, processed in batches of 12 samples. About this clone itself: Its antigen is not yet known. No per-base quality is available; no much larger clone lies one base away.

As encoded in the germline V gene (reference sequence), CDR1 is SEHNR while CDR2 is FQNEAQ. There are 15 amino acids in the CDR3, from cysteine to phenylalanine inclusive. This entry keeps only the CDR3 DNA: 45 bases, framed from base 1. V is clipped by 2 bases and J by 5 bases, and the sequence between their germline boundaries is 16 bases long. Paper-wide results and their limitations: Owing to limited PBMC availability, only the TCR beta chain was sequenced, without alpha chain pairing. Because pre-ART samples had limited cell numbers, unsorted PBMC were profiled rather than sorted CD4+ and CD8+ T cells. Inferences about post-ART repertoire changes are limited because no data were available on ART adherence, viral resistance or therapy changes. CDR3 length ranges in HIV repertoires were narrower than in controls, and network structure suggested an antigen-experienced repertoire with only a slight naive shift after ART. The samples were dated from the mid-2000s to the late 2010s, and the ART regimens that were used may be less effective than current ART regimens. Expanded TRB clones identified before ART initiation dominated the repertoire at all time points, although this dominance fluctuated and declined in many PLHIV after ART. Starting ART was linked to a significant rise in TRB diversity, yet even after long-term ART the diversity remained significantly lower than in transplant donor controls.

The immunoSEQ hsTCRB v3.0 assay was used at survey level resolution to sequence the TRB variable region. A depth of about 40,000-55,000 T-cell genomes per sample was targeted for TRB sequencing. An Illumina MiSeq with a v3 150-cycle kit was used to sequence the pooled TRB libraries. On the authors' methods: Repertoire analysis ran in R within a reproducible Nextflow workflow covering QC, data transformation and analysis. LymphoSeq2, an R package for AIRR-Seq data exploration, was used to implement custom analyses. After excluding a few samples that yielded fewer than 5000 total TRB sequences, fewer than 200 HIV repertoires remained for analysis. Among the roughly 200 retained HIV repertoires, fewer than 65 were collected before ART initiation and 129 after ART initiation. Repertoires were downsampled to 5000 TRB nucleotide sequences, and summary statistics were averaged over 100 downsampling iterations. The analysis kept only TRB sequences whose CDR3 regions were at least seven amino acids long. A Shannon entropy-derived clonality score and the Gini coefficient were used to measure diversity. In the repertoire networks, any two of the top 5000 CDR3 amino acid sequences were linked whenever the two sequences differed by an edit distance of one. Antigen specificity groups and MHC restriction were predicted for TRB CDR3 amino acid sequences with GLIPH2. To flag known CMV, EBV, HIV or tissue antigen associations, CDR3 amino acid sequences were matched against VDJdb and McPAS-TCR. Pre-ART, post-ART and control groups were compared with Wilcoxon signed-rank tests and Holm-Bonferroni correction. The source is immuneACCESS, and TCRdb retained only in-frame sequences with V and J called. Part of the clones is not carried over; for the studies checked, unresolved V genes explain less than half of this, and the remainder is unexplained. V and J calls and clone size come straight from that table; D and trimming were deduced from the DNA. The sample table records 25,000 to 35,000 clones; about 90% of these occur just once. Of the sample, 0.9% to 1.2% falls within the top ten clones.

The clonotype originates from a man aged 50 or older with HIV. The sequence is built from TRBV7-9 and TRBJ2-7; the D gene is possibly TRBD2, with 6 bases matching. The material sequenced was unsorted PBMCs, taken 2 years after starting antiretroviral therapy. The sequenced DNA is TGTGCCAGCAGCTTAAGAGGGGACGGGAGCCACGAGCAGTACTTC. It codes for CASSLRGDGSHEQYF. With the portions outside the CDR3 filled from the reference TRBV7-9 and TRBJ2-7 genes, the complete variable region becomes DTGVSQNPRHKITKRGQNVTFRCDPISEHNRLYWYRQTLGQGPEFLTYFQNEAQLEKSRLLSDRFSAERPKGSFSTLEIQRTEQGDSAMYLCASSLRGDGSHEQYFGPGTRLTVT.